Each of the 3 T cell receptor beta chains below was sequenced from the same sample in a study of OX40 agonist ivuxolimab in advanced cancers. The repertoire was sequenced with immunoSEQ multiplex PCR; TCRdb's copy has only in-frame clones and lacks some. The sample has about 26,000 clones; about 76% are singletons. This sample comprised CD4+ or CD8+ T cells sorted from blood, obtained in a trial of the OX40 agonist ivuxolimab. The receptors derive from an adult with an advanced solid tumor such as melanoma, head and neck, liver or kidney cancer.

The CDR3 sequence: CASSSERGYNEQFF. In DNA, the CDR3 is TGTGCCAGCAGTTCGGAGCGGGGCTACAATGAGCAGTTCTTC. The chain combines TRBV4-2 with TRBJ2-1; 7 bases align to TRBD2. This CDR3 region has 14 residues. Germline CDR1 reads LGHNA; CDR2 reads YNFKEQ. With 6 bases clipped from V and 3 bases from J, the junction kept 5 bases outside the gene matches.

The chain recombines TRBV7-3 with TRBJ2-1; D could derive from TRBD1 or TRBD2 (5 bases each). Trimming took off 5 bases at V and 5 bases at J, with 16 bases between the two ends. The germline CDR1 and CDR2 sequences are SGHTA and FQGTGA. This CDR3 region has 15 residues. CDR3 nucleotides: TGTGCCAGCAGCGTGGGACGGAGCTTGAACAATGAGCAGTTCTTC. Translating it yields CASSVGRSLNNEQFF.

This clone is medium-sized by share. The CDR3 DNA sequence: TGTGCCACCAGCAGAGAGAGGGAAGAGAATCAGCCCCAGCATTTT. It codes for CATSREREENQPQHF. The genes are TRBV15 and TRBJ1-5; D unresolved. The CDR3 loop spans 15 amino acids. Germline-derived CDR1 and CDR2 are LNHNV and YYDKDF (reference sequence). V shed 0 bases and J shed 4 bases, with 10 bases lying between them.